This TCR beta chain was recorded in a study of OX40 agonist ivuxolimab in advanced cancers. Libraries were prepared by immunoSEQ multiplex PCR; TCRdb keeps only in-frame clonotypes and omits some of them. The sample consists of 65,000 to 95,000 clones, more than 80% of them appearing once. The CDR3 sequence is 15 residues long. Germline V gene sequence: CDR1 SGHKS, CDR2 YYEKEE (reference sequence). With 2 bases removed from V and 0 bases from J, the gap between germline ends came to 12 bases. The sample consisted of CD4+ or CD8+ T cells sorted from blood, taken in a trial of the OX40 agonist ivuxolimab. The clonotype was recovered from an adult with an advanced solid tumor such as melanoma, head and neck, liver or kidney cancer. This chain links TRBV5-5 with TRBJ2-7, with D perhaps matching TRBD1 (6 bases). CDR3 amino acids: CASSFAGQFSYEQYF. The CDR3 nucleotides are TGTGCCAGCAGCTTCGCCGGACAGTTCTCCTACGAGCAGTACTTC. Variable domain in full (rest from reference TRBV5-5 and TRBJ2-7): DAGVTQSPTHLIKTRGQQVTLRCSPISGHKSVSWYQQVLGQGPQFIFQYYEKEERGRGNFPDRFSARQFPNYSSELNVNALLLGDSALYLCASSFAGQFSYEQYFGPGTRLTVT.